This T cell receptor beta chain was captured by sequencing in a study of neurological immune-mediated disorders. Study-level findings and limits: HTLV-1-associated myelopathy ranked highest for TCR clonal expansion and multiple sclerosis lowest, beneath healthy controls.

This clonotype came up many times. Its antigen is as yet unknown. Germline V lookup: CDR1 SGHAT, CDR2 FQNNGV. V gave up 5 bases and J gave up 10 bases, with 21 bases separating them. CDR3 length equals 15 residues. The authors made cDNA by 5'RACE with 10-nucleotide random UMIs. TCRdb recomputed calls from the 5' RACE reads with MiXCR, one row per CDR3 protein. In the table there are over 35,000 distinct CDR3 sequences, less than 5% of which are singletons. The chain combines TRBV11-2 with TRBJ2-4, with D maybe TRBD1 (6 bases). This TCR was recovered from a man aged 30-40 years with multiple sclerosis. Source material: PBMCs. The CDR3 nucleotides read TGTGCCAGCAGCCCACAGACCGGGACACCGAAAATTCAGTACTTC. It codes for CASSPQTGTPKIQYF.